Following are 32 T cell receptor beta chains from one sample sequenced in a study of T-cell reconstitution after alpha-beta-depleted transplantation in children. The authors prepared the TCRbeta library with unique molecular identifiers. TCRdb re-analysed the PCR reads in MiXCR, keeping a single row per CDR3 protein. The repertoire holds hundreds of thousands of distinct CDR3 sequences, with 15% to 20% as singletons. Source: PBMCs, mostly from graft donor cells, taken 360 days after TCRalphabeta/CD19-depleted stem cell transplant. These receptors came from a male patient aged 2 to 9 who had a stem cell transplant for acute lymphoblastic leukemia, so the T cells may come from the graft donor.

The J gene is TRBJ2-5, the V gene TRBV18; D call uncertain. CDR1 is KGHSH, CDR2 LQKENI, per germline. CDR3 length: 14 amino acids. V lost 4 bases to trimming and J lost 2 bases, with 11 bases between them. Here the CDR3 reads CASSLGIRQETQYF. The DNA for the CDR3 is TGTGCCAGCTCACTGGGGATCCGACAAGAGACCCAGTACTTC.

Ten or more counts support this clonotype. The rearrangement uses TRBV24-1 and TRBJ2-1; weak D call: TRBD1 (6 bases). The germline CDR1 and CDR2 sequences are KGHDR and SFDVKD. V lost 8 bases and J 6 bases, leaving 19 bases between the germline ends. The CDR3 covers 15 residues. CDR3 sequence (DNA): TGTGCCACCAAAAGGGCAGGGGCCCACCCCAATGAGCAGTTCTTC. Protein sequence: CATKRAGAHPNEQFF.

There are a few counts of this clonotype. The genes are TRBV4-2 and TRBJ2-7; 9 bases align to TRBD2. J was trimmed by 4 bases and V by 0 bases; bases with no gene match: 19. This CDR3 comprises 20 residues. Germline CDR1 LGHNA, CDR2 YNFKEQ. In nucleotides, the CDR3 is TGTGCCAGCAGCCAAGACGTACCACCTCGAGTGCTAGCGGGACAGTACGAGCAGTACTTC. Protein product: CASSQDVPPRVLAGQYEQYF.

V gene TRBV12-3 or TRBV12-4 combines with J gene TRBJ2-2; 8 nucleotides match TRBD1. This CDR3 is built from 17 residues. The junction had 9 bases not matched to a gene; V was cut back by 6 bases and J by 0 bases. CDR3 region: CASSRGQVHTNTGELFF. The CDR3 DNA reads TGTGCCAGCAGCCGGGGACAGGTCCATACGAACACCGGGGAGCTGTTTTTT.

The genes are TRBV6-2 or TRBV6-3 and TRBJ2-7; possible D gene TRBD2, 5 bases. The CDR3 is 16 residues long. Trimming removed 2 bases at V and 2 bases at J, with 16 bases between. Per germline, CDR1 MNHEY and CDR2 SVGEGT. This CDR3 reads CASSYLGSPTTYEQYF. In DNA, the CDR3 is TGTGCCAGCAGTTACCTCGGCAGCCCGACTACCTACGAGCAGTACTTC.

In its sample, this clonotype was seen a few times. No DNA is shown, since the ends of the CDR3 on it are uncertain; the CDR3 is the one TCRdb lists. The chain's CDR3 is CASSLFGPGKNIQYF. The chain uses TRBV12-3 or TRBV12-4 and TRBJ2-4. The CDR3 totals 15 residues, both ends included.

This clonotype has just a few counts. V and J are TRBV7-9 and TRBJ2-4, with D maybe TRBD1 (6 bases). This CDR3 is 14 amino acids long. Germline lookup yields CDR1 SEHNR and CDR2 FQNEAQ (reference sequence). V was clipped by 1 base and J by 4 bases, with 8 bases between them. In DNA, the CDR3 is TGTGCCAGCAGCTTAGAGGGACAAAAAAACATTCAGTACTTC. This gives the protein CASSLEGQKNIQYF.

Ten or more counts support this clonotype. The CDR3 nucleotides are TGTGCCAGCAGCTGGACTGTGAACACCGGGGAGCTGTTTTTT. The encoded protein is CASSWTVNTGELFF. This chain connects TRBV3-1 to TRBJ2-2; a possible D gene is TRBD2 (5 bases). V lost 5 bases and J lost 1, with 8 bases in between. Germline V gives CDR1 LGHDT, CDR2 YNNKEL (reference sequence). The CDR3 sequence is 14 residues long.

This chain uses TRBV4-1 with TRBJ1-6; D is unclear. Trimming cost V 1 base and J 2 bases, with 6 bases left between them. The length of the CDR3 is 15 residues. Germline CDR1 is MGHRA and CDR2 is YSYEKL. As DNA, the CDR3 is TGCGCCAGCAGCCAAGGGGCGACCTATAATTCACCCCTCCACTTT. Amino acid sequence: CASSQGATYNSPLHF.

The sample holds many counts of this clonotype. V is TRBV7-6 and J is TRBJ2-7; 13 nucleotides line up with TRBD2. V gave up 5 bases and J gave up 5 bases; unmatched junction bases: 15. The length of the CDR3 is 18 residues. From germline, CDR1 is SGHVS and CDR2 FNYEAQ. CDR3 loop: CASSLVPLAGGNVHEQYF. CDR3 in DNA: TGTGCCAGCAGCCTCGTTCCACTAGCGGGAGGGAATGTCCACGAGCAGTACTTC.

This clonotype appeared a few times. V usage is TRBV11-1 and J usage is TRBJ2-2; maybe TRBD2 (6 bases). Trimming removed 2 bases at V and 7 bases at J, with 26 bases between. This CDR3 is built from 19 residues. The germline CDR1 and CDR2 sequences are SGHAT and FQDESV (reference sequence). The CDR3, as DNA: TGTGCCAGCAGCTTAAGGGGTGTTGGACATGCGGGAAATAACGGGGAGCTGTTTTTT. It codes for CASSLRGVGHAGNNGELFF. The whole variable domain, filled in from reference TRBV11-1 and TRBJ2-2, reads EAEVAQSPRYKITEKSQAVAFWCDPISGHATLYWYRQILGQGPELLVQFQDESVVDDSQLPKDRFSAERLKGVDSTLKIQPAELGDSAMYLCASSLRGVGHAGNNGELFFGEGSRLTVL.

J is TRBJ2-2 and V is TRBV29-1; 9 nucleotides agree with TRBD2. The J segment lost 4 bases and the V segment lost 7 bases, leaving 4 bases of the junction unmatched. The germline V gene has CDR1 SQVTM and CDR2 ANQGSEA. The CDR3 is 13 amino acids. CDR3 loop: CSGGLALTGELFF. As DNA, the CDR3 is TGCAGCGGAGGACTAGCGCTCACCGGGGAGCTGTTTTTT.

This clonotype has at least ten counts. The J gene is TRBJ2-7, the V gene TRBV4-1, with D possibly TRBD1 on 6 matching bases. Between the trimmed V and J ends, which lost 2 bases and 1 base, there was a span of 9 bases. Germline V gene sequence: CDR1 MGHRA, CDR2 YSYEKL. The length of the CDR3 is 14 residues. The CDR3 region is CASSQLTGSYEQYF. CDR3 nucleotide sequence: TGCGCCAGCAGCCAACTGACAGGATCCTACGAGCAGTACTTC.

V is TRBV28 and J is TRBJ2-3; no definite D call. CDR3 size: 18 residues. Germline V gene sequence: CDR1 MDHEN, CDR2 SYDVKM. Trimming pared 7 bases from V and 1 base from J, leaving 24 bases between. The CDR3 is CASNSDRIASGRTDTQYF. The CDR3 DNA follows: TGTGCCAGCAATTCAGATAGAATCGCATCGGGTCGCACAGATACGCAGTATTTT.

This clonotype has a count of ten or more. The chain links TRBV12-3 or TRBV12-4 to TRBJ2-1; 7 bases are shared with TRBD2. The CDR3 is 15 amino acids. The junction had 7 bases not matched to a gene; V was cut back by 6 bases and J by 2 bases. The CDR3: CASSPRLAAYNEQFF. CDR3 bases: TGTGCCAGCAGCCCCAGACTAGCAGCCTACAATGAGCAGTTCTTC.

The chain combines TRBV20-1 with TRBJ2-2; 9 nucleotides match TRBD2. Germline CDR1 DFQATT, CDR2 SNEGSKA (reference sequence). This CDR3 has 15 amino acids. The trim removed 2 bases at V and 2 bases at J, leaving 3 bases unmatched. The CDR3 reads CSARRLAVNTGELFF. The CDR3 DNA follows: TGCAGTGCTAGACGACTAGCGGTTAACACCGGGGAGCTGTTTTTT.

This clonotype has only a few counts. One end of the junction varies from germline; a read error may be responsible. The chain is built from TRBV7-7 and TRBJ2-2, with D possibly being TRBD1 (5 bases). CDR3 length: 15 residues. Germline lookup yields CDR1 SSHAT and CDR2 FNYEAQ (reference sequence). The CDR3 DNA follows: TGTGCTAGCAGCTTAGGGGCCCCTGGGTCCGGGGAGCTGTTTTTT. Its translation is CASSLGAPGSGELFF.

This clonotype was observed a handful of times. The genes are TRBV6-2 or TRBV6-3 and TRBJ2-1; D is undetermined. Trimming shortened V by 7 bases and J by 7 bases, and 5 bases separated the two germline ends. This CDR3 spans 10 amino acids. Germline lookup yields CDR1 MNHEY and CDR2 SVGEGT. The CDR3 DNA follows: TGTGCCAGCACTAGTAATGAGCAGTTCTTC. Translated: CASTSNEQFF.

This clonotype was recorded many times. The J gene is TRBJ2-3, the V gene TRBV5-1, with D maybe TRBD2 (5 bases). Germline V gene data show CDR1 as SGHRS and CDR2 as YFSETQ. This CDR3 region has 15 residues. Trimming took off 0 bases at V and 5 bases at J, with 13 bases between the two ends. CDR3 DNA sequence: TGCGCCAGCAGCTTGGGTCAGACTAACATAGATACGCAGTATTTT. Protein: CASSLGQTNIDTQYF. Combining the CDR3 with reference TRBV5-1 and TRBJ2-3 gives the whole variable domain KAGVTQTPRYLIKTRGQQVTLSCSPISGHRSVSWYQQTPGQGLQFLFEYFSETQRNKGNFPGRFSGRQFSNSRSEMNVSTLELGDSALYLCASSLGQTNIDTQYFGPGTRLTVL.

The rearrangement uses TRBV24-1 and TRBJ2-5; 7 bases line up with TRBD1. The CDR3 sequence is 16 residues long. Losses at the gene ends were 4 bases for V and 4 bases for J; bases not matched to a gene: 11. Germline V gene data show CDR1 as KGHDR and CDR2 as SFDVKD. The CDR3 nucleotides are TGTGCCACCAGTGACCCTACCGGACAGGCCGGAGAGACCCAGTACTTC. Its translation: CATSDPTGQAGETQYF.

The J gene is TRBJ2-5, the V gene TRBV4-1, with a tentative D call TRBD2 (6 bases). V dropped 2 bases and J dropped 2 bases, with 9 bases sitting between them. The CDR3 extends over 14 amino acids. CDR1 MGHRA and CDR2 YSYEKL come from the germline V gene. The DNA of the CDR3 is TGCGCCAGCAGCCAACTGGGGGGACAAGAGACCCAGTACTTC. This translates into CASSQLGGQETQYF.

This clonotype has only a few counts. This chain uses TRBV4-3 with TRBJ2-4; possibly TRBD1 for D (6 bases). Germline values: CDR1 LGHNA, CDR2 YSLEER. The CDR3 loop spans 14 amino acids. Trimming pared 1 base from V and 8 bases from J, leaving 12 bases between. The CDR3 DNA sequence: TGCGCCAGCAGCCAAGGCAGGGGACGGGACATTCAGTACTTC. This translates into CASSQGRGRDIQYF.

This clonotype was picked up a small number of times. This chain uses TRBV4-1 with TRBJ2-1; D is uncertain. Germline assignment: CDR1 MGHRA and CDR2 YSYEKL. The CDR3 loop spans 15 amino acids. Deletions cut 1 base from V and 5 bases from J, with 12 bases between. Written as DNA, the CDR3 is TGCGCCAGCAGCCAAGTCCCTTCTGCCGACAATGAGCAGTTCTTC. Protein: CASSQVPSADNEQFF.

This clonotype came up a few times. The CDR3 loop is CASSQDTGWDTGELFF. In DNA, the CDR3 is TGCGCCAGCAGCCAAGATACGGGTTGGGACACCGGGGAGCTGTTTTTT. The genes are TRBV4-1 and TRBJ2-2; D unresolved. V shed 0 bases and J shed 3 bases, with 11 bases lying between them. The CDR3 spans 16 residues. CDR1 and CDR2 (germline): MGHRA, YSYEKL.

This clonotype showed up just a few times. The gene calls are TRBV2 and TRBJ1-2; the D gene is possibly TRBD1 (6 bases). The germline V gene has CDR1 SNHLY and CDR2 FYNNEI. The CDR3 consists of 18 residues. Trimming removed 3 bases at V and 0 bases at J, with 20 bases between. CDR3 in DNA: TGTGCCAGCAGTGAGATGAGGGCCAGGGGTAATGCTAACTATGGCTACACCTTC. It is translated as CASSEMRARGNANYGYTF.

This clonotype was seen a handful of times. The chain has TRBV20-1 and TRBJ1-5; D unclear. Germline V gives CDR1 DFQATT, CDR2 SNEGSKA (reference sequence). V shed 3 bases and J shed 11 bases, with 8 bases lying between them. CDR3 length: 10 residues. CDR3 protein: CSASEVSQHF. The CDR3 DNA sequence: TGCAGTGCTAGTGAGGTGTCCCAGCATTTT.

The chain is built from TRBV28 and TRBJ2-5; D might be TRBD1 (5 bases). V lost 3 bases, J lost 2 bases, and 16 bases lay in between. The CDR3 runs to 16 residues. Germline assignment: CDR1 MDHEN and CDR2 SYDVKM. The CDR3 nucleotides are TGTGCCAGCAGTTTTTTCACAGGAGCCTCGCAAGAGACCCAGTACTTC. It codes for CASSFFTGASQETQYF.

At least ten counts were recorded for this clonotype. V is TRBV4-3 and J is TRBJ2-7; unclear D gene. V was pared by 0 bases and J by 0 bases, with 9 bases between. The CDR3 covers 15 residues. From germline, CDR1 is LGHNA and CDR2 YSLEER. The CDR3 region has the DNA TGCGCCAGCAGCCAAGATCTTGAGCTCTCCTACGAGCAGTACTTC. Its translation: CASSQDLELSYEQYF.

The genes are TRBV7-9 and TRBJ1-3; D uncertain. The germline V and J ends were trimmed by 4 bases and 0 bases, with 13 bases remaining between them. Germline lookup yields CDR1 SEHNR and CDR2 FQNEAQ (reference sequence). CDR3 length: 16 residues. The CDR3: CASSSRPPLSGNTIYF. CDR3 nucleotide sequence: TGTGCCAGCAGCTCTCGACCTCCGCTCTCTGGAAACACCATATATTTT.

This clonotype was recorded a few times. The J gene is TRBJ2-5, the V gene TRBV11-2; a weak D match, TRBD2 (6 bases). CDR3 length equals 16 residues. The V and J ends lost 2 bases and 2 bases respectively, with 15 bases between them. Germline lookup yields CDR1 SGHAT and CDR2 FQNNGV. The CDR3 DNA is TGTGCCAGCAGCTTACGACTAGTTTGGGAACAAGAGACCCAGTACTTC. Protein: CASSLRLVWEQETQYF.

This rearrangement joins TRBV16 to TRBJ1-3; D gene ambiguous. CDR3 length: 14 residues. Trimming pared 2 bases from V and 1 base from J, leaving 6 bases between. CDR1 KGHSY and CDR2 FQNENV come from the germline V gene. In DNA form, the CDR3 reads TGTGCCAGCAGCCAAACTGGGTCTGGAAACACCATATATTTT. Protein: CASSQTGSGNTIYF.

This clonotype was seen only a few times. This chain joins TRBV16 and TRBJ2-7, with 8 bases matching TRBD1. This CDR3 comprises 15 residues. V dropped 4 bases and J dropped 3; count of bases not matched to a gene: 8. Germline CDR1 and CDR2: KGHSY and FQNENV. This chain's CDR3 is CASSRLITGGYEQYF. The CDR3 nucleotides read TGTGCCAGCAGCCGATTGATAACAGGGGGCTACGAGCAGTACTTC.